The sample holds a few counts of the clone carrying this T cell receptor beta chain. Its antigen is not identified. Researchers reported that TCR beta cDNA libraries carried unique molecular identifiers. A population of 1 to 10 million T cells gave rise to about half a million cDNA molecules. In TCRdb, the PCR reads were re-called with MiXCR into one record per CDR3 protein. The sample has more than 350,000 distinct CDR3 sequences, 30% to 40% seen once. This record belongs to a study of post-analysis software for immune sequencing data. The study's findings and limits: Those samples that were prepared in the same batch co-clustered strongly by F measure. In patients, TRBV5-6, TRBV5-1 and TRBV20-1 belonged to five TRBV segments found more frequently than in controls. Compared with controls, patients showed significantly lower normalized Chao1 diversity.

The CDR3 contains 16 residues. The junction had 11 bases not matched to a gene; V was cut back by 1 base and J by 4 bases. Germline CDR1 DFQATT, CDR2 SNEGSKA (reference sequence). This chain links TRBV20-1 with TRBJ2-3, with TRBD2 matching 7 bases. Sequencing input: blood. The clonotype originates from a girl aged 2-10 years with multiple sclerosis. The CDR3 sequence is CSARAHAGGSADTQYF. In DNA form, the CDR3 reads TGCAGTGCTAGAGCCCACGCCGGGGGGAGCGCAGATACGCAGTATTTT.